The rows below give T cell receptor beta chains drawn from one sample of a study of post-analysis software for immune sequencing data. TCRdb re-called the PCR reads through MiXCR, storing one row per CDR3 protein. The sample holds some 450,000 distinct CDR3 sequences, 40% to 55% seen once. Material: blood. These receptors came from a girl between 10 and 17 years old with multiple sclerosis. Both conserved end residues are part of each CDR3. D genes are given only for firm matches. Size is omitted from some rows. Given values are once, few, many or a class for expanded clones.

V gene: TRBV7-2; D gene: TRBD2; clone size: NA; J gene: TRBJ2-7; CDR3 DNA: TGTGCCAGCAGCTTAGTAAGCGGGATGAGCTCCTACGAGCAGTACTTC; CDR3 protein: CASSLVSGMSSYEQYF
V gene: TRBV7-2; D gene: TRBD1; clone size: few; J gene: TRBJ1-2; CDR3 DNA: TGTGCCAGCAGCTGGGATAGGACAGGGAGTTCCAACTATGGCTACACCTTC; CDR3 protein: CASSWDRTGSSNYGYTF
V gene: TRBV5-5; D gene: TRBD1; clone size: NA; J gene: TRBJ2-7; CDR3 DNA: TGTGCCAGCAGCTACCTAAGGACAGGGACCTACGAGCAGTACTTC; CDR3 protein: CASSYLRTGTYEQYF
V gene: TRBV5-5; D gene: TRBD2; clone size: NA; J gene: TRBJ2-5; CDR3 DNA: TGTGCCAGCAGCCAAGCGGGAGTTAATGTCTACAATGAGCGGTACTTC; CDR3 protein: CASSQAGVNVYNERYF
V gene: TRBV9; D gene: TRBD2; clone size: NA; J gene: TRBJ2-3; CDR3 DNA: TGTGCCGGCAGCCTGGCGACTAGCTGGGGTACGCAGTATTTT; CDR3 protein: CAGSLATSWGTQYF
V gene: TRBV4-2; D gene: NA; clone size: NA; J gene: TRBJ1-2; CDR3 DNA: TGTGCCAGCAGCCAAGCAACAGCTAACTATGGCCACACCTTC; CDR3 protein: CASSQATANYGHTF
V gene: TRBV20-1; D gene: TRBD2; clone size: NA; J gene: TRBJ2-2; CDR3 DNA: TGCAGTGCAAAATCATGGGAGGGAGGGGAGCTGTTTTTT; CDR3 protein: CSAKSWEGGELFF
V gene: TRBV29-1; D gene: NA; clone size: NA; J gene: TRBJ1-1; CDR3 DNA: TGCAGCGTCGCTAGGAGGCTGAGCACTGAAGCTTTCTTT; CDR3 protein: CSVARRLSTEAFF
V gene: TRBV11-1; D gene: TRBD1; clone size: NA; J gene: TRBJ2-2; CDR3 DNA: TGTGCCAGCAGCTTAGACAGGGGGCCTACCGGGGAGCTGTTTTTT; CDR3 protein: CASSLDRGPTGELFF
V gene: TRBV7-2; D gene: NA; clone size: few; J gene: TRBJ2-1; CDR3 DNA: TGTGCCAGCAGCTTAACAGCGGGCGACTCCTACAATGAGCAGTTCTTC; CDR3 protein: CASSLTAGDSYNEQFF
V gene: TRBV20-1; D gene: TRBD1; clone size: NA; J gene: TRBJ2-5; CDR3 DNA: TGCAGTGCCGGATCCGGGACAGCCAACAATGAGCAGTACTTC; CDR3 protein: CSAGSGTANNEQYF
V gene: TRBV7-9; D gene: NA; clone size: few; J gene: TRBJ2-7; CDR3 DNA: TGTGCCAGCAGCTTTGACGGATTGGGACACTACGAGCAGTACTTC; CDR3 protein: CASSFDGLGHYEQYF
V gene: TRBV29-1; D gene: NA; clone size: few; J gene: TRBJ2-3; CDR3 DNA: TGCAGCGGCCGGGACTTGCTCACAGATACGCAGTATTTT; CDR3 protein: CSGRDLLTDTQYF
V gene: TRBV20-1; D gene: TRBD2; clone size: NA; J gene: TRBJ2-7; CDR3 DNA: TGCAGTGCTAGAGGTCTAGCGGGAGGTTCTGCGGTTGACGAGCAGTACTTC; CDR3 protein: CSARGLAGGSAVDEQYF
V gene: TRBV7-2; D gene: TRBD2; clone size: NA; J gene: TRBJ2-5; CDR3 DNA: TGTGCCAGCAGCGTAAACAGGGGACTCCTAGCGGGAGGGATTCAAGAGACCCAGTACTTC; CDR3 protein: CASSVNRGLLAGGIQETQYF
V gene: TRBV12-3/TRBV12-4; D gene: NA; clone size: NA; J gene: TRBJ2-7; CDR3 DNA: TGTGCCAGCAGTTTAGATGTGTACTCCTACGAGCAGTACTTC; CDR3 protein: CASSLDVYSYEQYF
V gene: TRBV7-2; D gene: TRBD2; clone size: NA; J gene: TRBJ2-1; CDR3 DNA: TGTGCCAGCAGCCGGGTAGCGGGAGGGGATGAGCAGTTCTTC; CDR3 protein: CASSRVAGGDEQFF
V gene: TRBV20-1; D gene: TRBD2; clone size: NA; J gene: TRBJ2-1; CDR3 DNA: TGCAGTGCTATTCGAGCGGGAGTCGGCAATGAGCAGTTCTTC; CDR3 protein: CSAIRAGVGNEQFF
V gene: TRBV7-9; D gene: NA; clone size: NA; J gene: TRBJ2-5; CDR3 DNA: TGTGCCAGCAGCCCCGACAGCGGTCTTGAAGAGACCCAGTACTTC; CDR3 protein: CASSPDSGLEETQYF
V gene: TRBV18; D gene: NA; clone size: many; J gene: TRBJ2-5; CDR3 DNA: TGTGCCAGCAGCCCCAGGGGTGAGACCCAGTACTTC; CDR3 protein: CASSPRGETQYF
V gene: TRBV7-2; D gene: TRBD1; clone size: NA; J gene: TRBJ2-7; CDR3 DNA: TGTGCCAGCAGCTTAGGGACAGGGCGTCTTGTCGAGCAGTACTTC; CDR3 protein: CASSLGTGRLVEQYF
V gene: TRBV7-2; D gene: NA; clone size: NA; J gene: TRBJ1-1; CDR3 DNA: TGTGCCAGCAGCCCTAGGGGGGGGCGGAACACTGAAGCTTTCTTT; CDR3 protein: CASSPRGGRNTEAFF
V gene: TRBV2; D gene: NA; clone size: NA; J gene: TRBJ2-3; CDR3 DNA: TGTGCCAGCAGTGAATCGGGGTATAGCACAGATACGCAGTATTTT; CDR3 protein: CASSESGYSTDTQYF
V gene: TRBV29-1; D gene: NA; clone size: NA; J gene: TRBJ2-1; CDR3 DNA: TGCAGCGTGCGTTTTGGCAATGAGCAGTTCTTC; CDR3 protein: CSVRFGNEQFF
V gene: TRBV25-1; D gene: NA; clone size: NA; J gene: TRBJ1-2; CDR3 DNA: TGTGCCAGCAGTGAGGGACTGAACTATGGCTACACCTTC; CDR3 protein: CASSEGLNYGYTF
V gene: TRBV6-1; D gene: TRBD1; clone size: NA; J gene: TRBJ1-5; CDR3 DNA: TGTGCCAGCAGTGAAGAGGGACAGATTGATCAGCCCCAGCATTTT; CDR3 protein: CASSEEGQIDQPQHF
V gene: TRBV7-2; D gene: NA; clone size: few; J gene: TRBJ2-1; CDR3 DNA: TGTGCCAGCAGCTTATGGAATGAGCAGTTCTTC; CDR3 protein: CASSLWNEQFF
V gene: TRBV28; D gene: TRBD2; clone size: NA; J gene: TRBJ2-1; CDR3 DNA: TGTGCCAGCAGTTCGCTCAGACTAGCGGACTCCTACAATGAGCAGTTCTTC; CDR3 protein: CASSSLRLADSYNEQFF
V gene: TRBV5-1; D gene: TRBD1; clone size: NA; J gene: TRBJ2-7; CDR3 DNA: TGCGTCAGCAGCTGGACAGGGAGCTCCTACGAGCAGTACTTC; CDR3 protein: CVSSWTGSSYEQYF
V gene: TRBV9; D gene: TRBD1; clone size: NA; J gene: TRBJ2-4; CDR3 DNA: TGTGCCAGCAGCGTAGGAGGTCCAGGGGGCGGATATGGCAAAAACATTCAGTACTTC; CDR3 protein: CASSVGGPGGGYGKNIQYF
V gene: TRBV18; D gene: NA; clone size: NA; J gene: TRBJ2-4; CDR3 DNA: TGTGCCAGCTCACCACCTAGCGTAGCCAAAAACATTCAGTACTTC; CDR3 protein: CASSPPSVAKNIQYF
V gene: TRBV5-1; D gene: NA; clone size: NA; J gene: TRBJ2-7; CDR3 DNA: TGCGCCAGCAGGGCGAGGACCGAGAGAAACTACGAGCAGTACTTC; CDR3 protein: CASRARTERNYEQYF
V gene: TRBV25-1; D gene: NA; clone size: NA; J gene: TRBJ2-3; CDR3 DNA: TGTGCCAGCAGTCCCGTTCGCACAGATACGCAGTATTTT; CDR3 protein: CASSPVRTDTQYF
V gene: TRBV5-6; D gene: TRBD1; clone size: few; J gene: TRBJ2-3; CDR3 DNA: TGTGCCAGCAGCTTCGGACAGGGGGAGGTTTCTGATACAGATACGCAGTATTTT; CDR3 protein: CASSFGQGEVSDTDTQYF
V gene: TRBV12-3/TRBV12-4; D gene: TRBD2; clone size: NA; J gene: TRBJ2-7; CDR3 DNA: TGTGCCAGCAGTTTTGTTAGCGGGAACGAGCAGTACTTC; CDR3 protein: CASSFVSGNEQYF
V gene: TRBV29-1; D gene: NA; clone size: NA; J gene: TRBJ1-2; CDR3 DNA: TGCAGCGGGATCCGGGACGACTCGTTCTATGGCTACACCTTC; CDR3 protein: CSGIRDDSFYGYTF
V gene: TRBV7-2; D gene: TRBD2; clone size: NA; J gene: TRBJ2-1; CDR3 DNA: TGTGCCAGCAGCTTAGAGCTGGGACTAGCAAACTACAATGAGCAGTTCTTC; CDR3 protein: CASSLELGLANYNEQFF
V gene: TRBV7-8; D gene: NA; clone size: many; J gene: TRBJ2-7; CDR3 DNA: TGTGCCAGCAGCTTAGGGAGGGGACACCGTCACTCCTACGAGCAGTACTTC; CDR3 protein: CASSLGRGHRHSYEQYF
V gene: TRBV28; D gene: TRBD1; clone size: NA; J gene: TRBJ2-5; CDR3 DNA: TGTGCCAGCAGGACAGGGGGCTTAGAGACCCAGTACTTC; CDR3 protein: CASRTGGLETQYF
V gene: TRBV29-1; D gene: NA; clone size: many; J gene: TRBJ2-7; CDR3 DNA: TGCAGCGTTGAAGACCGGGGGAAACAGGGAGCGCAGTACTTC; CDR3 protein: CSVEDRGKQGAQYF
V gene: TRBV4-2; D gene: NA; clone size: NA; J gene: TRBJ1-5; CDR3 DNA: TGTGCCAGCAGCCAAGATAGGGCAGATATTAATCAGCCCCAGCATTTT; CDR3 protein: CASSQDRADINQPQHF
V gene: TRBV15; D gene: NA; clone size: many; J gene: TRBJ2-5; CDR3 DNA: TGTGCCACCAGCAGAGAAAGAAGGGAGACCCAGTACTTC; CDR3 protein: CATSRERRETQYF
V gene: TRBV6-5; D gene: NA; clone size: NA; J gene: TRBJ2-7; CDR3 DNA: TGTGCCAGCAGTTACCCAAAGGGGGGCTACGAGCAGTACTTC; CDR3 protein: CASSYPKGGYEQYF